Below, 7 T cell receptor beta chains from the same sample are listed, as sequenced in a study of technical replicates of blood from a few donors. Generated by immunoSEQ multiplex PCR, the TCRdb table keeps only in-frame clones and is missing some. Seen here are approximately 82,000 clones, about 91% observed once, and the top ten hold under 0.5%. The sample was T cells isolated from PBMCs. These receptor sequences come from a human donor in good health. Some clones in this sample may be carry-over from other donors' samples.

A remark on this clone: Its ends do not fully match the called genes, so a read error is possible. The chain couples TRBV5-4 to TRBJ2-1, with a weak D call TRBD1 (5 bases). The V gene's germline CDR1 is SGHNT and CDR2 YYREEE (reference sequence). The CDR3 is 13 amino acids. In nucleotides, the CDR3 is TGTGCCAGCAGTTTGGACACCTACAATGAGCAGTTCTTC. Translation gives CASSLDTYNEQFF.

This clone was seen a few times. This chain uses TRBV5-4 with TRBJ1-2, with D tentatively TRBD1 (6 bases). Germline loops: CDR1 SGHNT, CDR2 YYREEE (reference sequence). CDR3 length equals 17 residues. Trimming took off 0 bases at V and 2 bases at J, with 17 bases between the two ends. The DNA for the CDR3 is TGTGCCAGCAGCTTGGCCTTGGACAGCCTTGCGAACTATGGCTACACCTTC. This encodes CASSLALDSLANYGYTF.

The genes are TRBV28 and TRBJ2-3, with 8 nucleotides matching TRBD1. CDR1 and CDR2 from the germline V gene are MDHEN and SYDVKM. This CDR3 comprises 16 residues. Germline trimming cut 5 bases from V and 4 bases from J; bases unmatched to any gene: 11. CDR3 sequence reads: CASSAPGQADADTQYF. The CDR3 DNA reads as TGTGCCAGCAGTGCCCCGGGACAGGCCGACGCAGATACGCAGTATTTT.

The chain is built from TRBV7-6 and TRBJ2-6, with TRBD2 as a possible D gene (6 bases). This CDR3 comprises 14 residues. CDR1 is SGHVS and CDR2 is FNYEAQ in the germline V gene. The germline V and J ends were trimmed by 5 bases and 1 base, with 6 bases remaining between them. The CDR3 DNA follows: TGTGCCAGCAGCGGGGGGTCTGGGGCCAACGTCCTGACTTTC. Residues: CASSGGSGANVLTF.

This chain uses TRBV27 with TRBJ2-2; 8 bases line up with TRBD1. This CDR3 is 16 amino acids long. V was clipped by 6 bases and J by 7 bases; unmatched bases: 13. CDR1 is MNHEY and CDR2 is SMNVEV in the germline V gene (reference sequence). The CDR3 sequence is CASSPAGQGFGGELFF. The DNA for the CDR3 is TGTGCCAGCAGCCCTGCCGGACAGGGATTTGGCGGGGAGCTGTTTTTT.

J is TRBJ1-2 and V is TRBV29-1; TRBD1 aligns across 7 bases. The V segment lost 3 bases and the J segment 5 bases; nucleotides outside the gene matches: 3. Germline CDR1 reads SQVTM; CDR2 reads ANQGSEA. The CDR3 is 12 residues long. CDR3 amino acids: CSVEGQSYGYTF. CDR3 DNA sequence: TGCAGCGTTGAGGGACAGTCGTATGGCTACACCTTC.

The chain combines TRBV19 with TRBJ2-1; 8 bases map to TRBD2. The CDR3 spans 16 residues. Trimming removed 0 bases from V and 5 bases from J; junction bases left unmatched: 6. CDR1 is LNHDA, CDR2 SQIVND, per germline (reference sequence). The CDR3 bases are TGTGCCAGTAGTATAGATAAGATAGCGGGGAACAATGAGCAGTTCTTC. As protein: CASSIDKIAGNNEQFF.